What follows describes a single TCR beta chain. Some clones are missing from TCRdb's copy, which holds only in-frame ones; the method was immunoSEQ multiplex PCR. The sample consists of approximately 94,000 clones, around nine tenths of them appearing once. These data are taken from a study of OX40 agonist ivuxolimab in advanced cancers. CDR1 and CDR2 (germline): MNHEY, SMNVEV (reference sequence). The CDR3 loop spans 14 amino acids. Trimming cost V 3 bases and J 5 bases, with 13 bases left between them. The starting material was CD4+ or CD8+ T cells sorted from blood, obtained in a trial of the OX40 agonist ivuxolimab. The chain employs TRBV27 and TRBJ1-2; D is perhaps TRBD1 (5 bases). The clonotype originates from an adult with an advanced solid tumor such as melanoma, head and neck, liver or kidney cancer. Here the CDR3 reads CASSLRQGPYGYTF. CDR3 coding DNA: TGTGCCAGCAGTTTGAGGCAGGGACCTTATGGCTACACCTTC.